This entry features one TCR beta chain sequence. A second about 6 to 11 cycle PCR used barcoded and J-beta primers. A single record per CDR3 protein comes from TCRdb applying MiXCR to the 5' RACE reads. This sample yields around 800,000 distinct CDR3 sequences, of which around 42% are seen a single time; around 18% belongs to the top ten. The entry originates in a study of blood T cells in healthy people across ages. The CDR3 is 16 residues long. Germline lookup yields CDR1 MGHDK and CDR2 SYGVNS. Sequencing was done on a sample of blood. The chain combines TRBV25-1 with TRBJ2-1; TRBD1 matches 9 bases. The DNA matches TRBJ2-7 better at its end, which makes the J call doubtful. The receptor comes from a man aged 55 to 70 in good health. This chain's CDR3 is CASSRPGTGRYNEQYF. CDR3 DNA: TGTGCCAGCAGTCGCCCCGGGACAGGGAGGTACAATGAGCAGTACTTC.